This T cell receptor beta chain stems from a study of T cell repertoires in cytomegalovirus infection. General study results and limits: In two of eight donors, the top clonotype was HLA-C-restricted CMV-specific.

Per germline, CDR1 SGHVT and CDR2 SQSDAQ. The CDR3 spans 14 residues. Trimming stripped 7 bases from V and 0 bases from J, with 9 bases between. Comment on this clonotype: Its antigen is not known.

TCRdb reprocessed the reads via MiXCR and lists one record per CDR3 protein. In the table there are fewer than 650,000 distinct CDR3 sequences, around 40% of which are singletons. The sequence was collected from a human donor in good health (CMV status not recorded). Some clones in this sample may be carry-over from other donors' samples. This sequence joins TRBV7-4 and TRBJ2-2; possible D gene TRBD2, 5 bases. Sample: cultured PBMCs, taken from culture after CMV antigen stimulation. Here the CDR3 DNA reads TGTGCCAGCACTGGAGGATCGAACACCGGGGAGCTGTTTTTT. It encodes CASTGGSNTGELFF.